This section outlines one T cell receptor (beta chain) sequence together with its context. What it binds is unknown. The data derive from a study of blood T cells in healthy people across ages. Notes on the study in general: Across the age range, TCR beta diversity per million T cells fell in a roughly linear way. Greater diversity and more naive CD4+ cells were seen in long-lived donors than in aged donors. Any conclusive comparison of naive versus antigen-experienced cells was prevented by using unsorted PBMCs.

For the second PCR, which ran for about 7 to 11 cycles, a sample-barcoded 5' primer and a J-beta primer mix were used. TCRdb analysed the 5' RACE reads with MiXCR anew, one entry per CDR3 protein. The sample holds over 950,000 distinct CDR3 sequences, 35% to 45% seen once. The extraction recovered at least 6 micrograms of total RNA per sample. V dropped 4 bases and J dropped 2 bases, with 10 bases sitting between them. CDR1 is SGHNT and CDR2 is YYREEE in the germline V gene (reference sequence). The CDR3 spans 14 residues. The sample was blood. The chain recombines TRBV5-4 with TRBJ1-5; D possibly corresponds to TRBD1 (5 bases). The clonotype comes from a man aged 18 to 35 in good health. In nucleotides, the CDR3 is TGTGCCAGCAGCGTCGGGGCAGGCAATCAGCCCCAGCATTTT. Its protein product is CASSVGAGNQPQHF.